These 9 T cell receptor beta chains share one sample of origin, sequenced in a study of blood T cells in healthy people across ages. Primers used in a second PCR of roughly 7 to 12 cycles were a sample-barcoded 5' primer and a J-beta primer mix. TCRdb reprocessed the 5' RACE reads via MiXCR and lists one record per CDR3 protein. The sample holds about 650,000 distinct CDR3 sequences; 32% are singletons and the top ten take 15%. Sequencing was carried out using blood. All receptors derive from a woman at least 80 years old in good health.

The rearrangement joins TRBV12-3 or TRBV12-4 to TRBJ2-3, with a weak D call TRBD2 (7 bases). V was pared by 1 base and J by 11 bases, with 19 bases between. This CDR3 is 15 amino acids long. Here the CDR3 reads CASSLGRGPTDVQYF. The CDR3 nucleotides are TGTGCCAGCAGTTTAGGGCGGGGGCCAACAGATGTGCAGTATTTT.

This clonotype appeared many times. V usage is TRBV5-5 and J usage is TRBJ2-1, with D possibly TRBD1 on 6 matching bases. The germline V gene encodes CDR1 SGHKS and CDR2 YYEKEE (reference sequence). Between the trimmed V and J ends, which lost 2 bases and 4 bases, there was a span of 10 bases. The CDR3 loop spans 14 amino acids. CDR3 residues: CASSFGGGYNEQFF. For the CDR3, the DNA is TGTGCCAGCAGCTTTGGGGGCGGGTACAATGAGCAGTTCTTC.

In this sample, this clonotype turned up many times. The rearrangement uses TRBV9 and TRBJ2-5; 9 nucleotides match TRBD2. Trimming cost V 3 bases and J 1 base; bases outside gene matches: 7. Germline CDR1 reads SGDLS; CDR2 reads YYNGEE. The CDR3 sequence is 16 residues long. CDR3 sequence reads: CASSAGTSRFQETQYF. As DNA, the CDR3 is TGTGCCAGCAGCGCCGGGACTAGCAGATTCCAAGAGACCCAGTACTTC.

This clonotype was recorded many times. The CDR3 DNA follows: TGTGCCAGCAGATTAACGGGGGCAACCAATGAGCAGTTCTTC. This translates into CASRLTGATNEQFF. This chain uses TRBV6-6 with TRBJ2-1; D tentatively reads TRBD1 or TRBD2 (6 bases each). The CDR3 runs to 14 residues. The V gene's germline CDR1 is MNHNY and CDR2 SVGAGI (reference sequence). With 6 bases removed from V and 6 bases from J, the gap between germline ends came to 15 bases.

Ten or more counts support this clonotype. The CDR3 DNA is TGCAGTGCTGGGACAGGGCATAGCAATCAGCCCCAGCATTTT. Its translation: CSAGTGHSNQPQHF. The chain combines TRBV20-1 with TRBJ1-5; 9 bases match TRBD1. The CDR3 covers 14 residues. V trimming: 5 bases; J trimming: 0 bases; junction bases outside the gene matches: 2. Per the germline V gene, CDR1 is DFQATT and CDR2 is SNEGSKA (reference sequence).

This clonotype was detected once. This could be a read error, since a much larger clone is one nucleotide away. The CDR3 nucleotides are TGTGCCAGCAGTTACGAGGGTAATGATGGCTACACCTTC. It codes for CASSYEGNDGYTF. The chain is built from TRBV6-5 and TRBJ1-2, with unresolved D. Germline assignment: CDR1 MNHEY and CDR2 SVGAGI. The CDR3 has 13 residues. Trimming pared 2 bases from V and 6 bases from J, leaving 10 bases between.

In regard to this clonotype: The junction and the germline gene differ at one end; a read error may be behind it. This chain joins TRBV5-1 and TRBJ2-1; 11 bases are shared with TRBD2. Looked up from germline, CDR1 is SGHRS and CDR2 is YFSETQ. The CDR3 length is 16 residues. Here the CDR3 reads CASGFTSGGSYNEPFF. As DNA, the CDR3 is TGCGCCAGCGGCTTTACTAGCGGGGGATCCTACAATGAGCCGTTCTTC.

This rearrangement joins TRBV30 to TRBJ2-1, with 8 bases lining up with TRBD2. This CDR3 region has 12 residues. CDR1 and CDR2 (germline): GTSNPN, SVGIG (reference sequence). The J segment lost 10 bases and the V segment lost 4 bases, leaving 6 bases of the junction unmatched. This CDR3 reads CAWITGGGEQFF. CDR3 DNA sequence: TGTGCCTGGATTACCGGGGGGGGCGAGCAGTTCTTC.

In this sample, this clonotype turned up a few times. One base away lies a much larger clone, so this may be a sequencing read error. J is TRBJ2-7 and V is TRBV6-1; 7 nucleotides agree with TRBD2. Germline V CDR1 and CDR2: MNHNS, SASEGT. This CDR3 comprises 15 residues. V gave up 5 bases and J gave up 0 bases; unmatched junction bases: 7. The CDR3 bases are TGTGCCAGCAGTACCCCAGCGGGGAGCTCCTACGAGCAGTACTTC. It yields the protein CASSTPAGSSYEQYF.